This T cell receptor (beta chain) was obtained from a study of post-analysis software for immune sequencing data. Study conclusions and caveats: Controls showed lower frequencies than patients for 5 or 6 TRBV segments, and TRBV5-6, TRBV5-1 and TRBV20-1 were among these.

V gave up 2 bases and J gave up 0 bases, with 13 bases separating them. CDR1 SGHTA and CDR2 FQGNSA come from the germline V gene. This CDR3 has 16 amino acids. Comments on this clonotype: Its antigen is undetermined.

Every TCR beta cDNA library bore unique molecular identifiers. Input of roughly 0.95 to 11 million T cells yielded 450,000 to 550,000 cDNA molecules. MiXCR, applied by TCRdb to the PCR reads, yields one record per CDR3 protein. The repertoire consists of approximately 440,000 distinct CDR3 sequences, with under 55% occurring once and the leading ten covering around 10%. The rearrangement joins TRBV7-2 to TRBJ1-1; D uncertain. This clonotype was sampled from a girl between 10 and 17 years old with multiple sclerosis. Input material: blood. CDR3 amino acids: CASSLYGGEMNTEAFF. The CDR3 DNA sequence: TGTGCCAGCAGCTTATATGGTGGAGAAATGAACACTGAAGCTTTCTTT.